Following are 2 T cell receptor beta chains from one sample sequenced in a study of blood T cell repertoires in COVID-19. The table came from immunoSEQ multiplex PCR; TCRdb's copy has only in-frame clones and leaves some out. The sample includes 45,000 or so clones, about 70% of them seen just once. Sequencing used peripheral blood. The receptors shown here come from an elderly man with acute or convalescent COVID-19.

The count of this clone is one. The rearrangement joins TRBV5-5 to TRBJ1-2; no clear D. Germline CDR1 SGHKS, CDR2 YYEKEE (reference sequence). The CDR3 length is 14 residues. The V end was cut by 4 bases, the J end by 6 bases, with 16 bases between. CDR3 in amino acids: CASSLRFGSDGYTF. Here the CDR3 DNA reads TGTGCCAGCAGCCTCAGGTTTGGATCGGATGGCTACACCTTC.

Worth noting for this clone: This sample also contains other DNA sequences that code for the same CDR3. The chain joins TRBV10-3 to TRBJ1-2; 10 nucleotides line up with TRBD1. CDR1 and CDR2 from the germline V gene are ENHRY and SYGVKD. CDR3 length: 14 amino acids. After removal of 4 bases from V and 6 bases from J, the junction contained 5 bases not matched to a gene. The CDR3 loop is CAISADRGLDGYTF. CDR3 nucleotides: TGTGCCATCAGTGCGGACAGGGGGTTGGATGGCTACACCTTC.